This T cell receptor beta chain was documented in a study of technical replicates of blood from a few donors. V gave up 5 bases and J gave up 5 bases; unmatched junction bases: 8. The length of the CDR3 is 14 residues. Germline values: CDR1 PRHDT, CDR2 FYEKMQ (reference sequence). Libraries were prepared by immunoSEQ multiplex PCR; TCRdb keeps only in-frame clonotypes and omits some of them. The repertoire holds tens of thousands of clones, 91% seen once, with about 0.4% in the top ten. V is TRBV13 and J is TRBJ1-1, with 7 nucleotides matching TRBD1. The receptor was derived from a human donor in good health. Some clones in this sample may be carry-over from other donors' samples. The sample consisted of T cells isolated from PBMCs. CDR3 region: CASSPTGEATEAFF. The CDR3 DNA reads as TGTGCCAGCAGCCCCACAGGGGAGGCAACTGAAGCTTTCTTT.